The 10 T cell receptor beta chains listed next were all sequenced from one sample in a study of shared clonotypes between healthy human individuals. Sequencing was performed with immunoSEQ multiplex PCR; in TCRdb, only in-frame clones are kept and a portion is missing. The sample holds about 530,000 clones, almost 97% seen once. The specimen sequenced was naive CD4+ T cells sorted from blood. Indicated subset: CD45RA+ positively selected. The receptors derive from a woman younger than 45 in good health.

The chain is built from TRBV19 and TRBJ1-3; D ambiguous. The CDR3 loop spans 15 amino acids. The germline V and J ends were trimmed by 6 bases and 1 base, with 13 bases remaining between them. Germline V lookup: CDR1 LNHDA, CDR2 SQIVND (reference sequence). The CDR3 is CASRLGRGSGNTIYF. For the CDR3, the DNA is TGTGCCAGTAGGCTGGGGAGAGGATCTGGAAACACCATATATTTT. The full variable domain, its missing parts supplied by reference TRBV19 and TRBJ1-3, is DGGITQSPKYLFRKEGQNVTLSCEQNLNHDAMYWYRQDPGQGLRLIYYSQIVNDFQKGDIAEGYSVSREKKESFPLTVTSAQKNPTAFYLCASRLGRGSGNTIYFGEGSWLTVV.

The V gene is TRBV14, the J gene TRBJ2-7; no firm D call. The CDR3 contains 14 residues. Germline CDR1 reads SGHDN; CDR2 reads FVKESK. Trimming left V 1 base short and J 7 bases short, with 14 bases between. CDR3 in DNA: TGTGCCAGCAGCCAAGTGATAACCACATCAGAGCAGTACTTC. Amino acids: CASSQVITTSEQYF.

The rearrangement joins TRBV6-5 to TRBJ1-4; no clear D gene. V lost 0 bases to trimming and J lost 7 bases, with 15 bases between them. Germline V lookup: CDR1 MNHEY, CDR2 SVGAGI. The CDR3 has 16 amino acids. The CDR3 bases are TGTGCCAGCAGTTACTCGATGACGGTAGAAGGTGAAAAACTGTTTTTT. Amino acid sequence: CASSYSMTVEGEKLFF.

The chain recombines TRBV9 with TRBJ2-1, with 14 bases fitting TRBD2. Germline values: CDR1 SGDLS, CDR2 YYNGEE. The CDR3 contains 20 residues. The V and J ends lost 3 bases and 3 bases, in that order; junction bases with no gene match: 14. CDR3 loop: CASSARLTSGRVPRYNEQFF. Here the CDR3 DNA reads TGTGCCAGCAGCGCCCGATTGACTAGCGGGAGGGTCCCCCGCTACAATGAGCAGTTCTTC.

The J gene is TRBJ1-2, the V gene TRBV9; D ambiguous. Trimming took off 0 bases at V and 8 bases at J, with 14 bases between the two ends. The length of the CDR3 is 14 residues. The germline V gene has CDR1 SGDLS and CDR2 YYNGEE. In DNA, the CDR3 is TGTGCCAGCAGCGTAGAAACGGATACGGGCGGCTACACCTTC. This encodes CASSVETDTGGYTF.

The genes are TRBV15 and TRBJ1-1; D remains unclear. This CDR3 spans 12 amino acids. Deletions cut 8 bases from V and 0 bases from J, with 7 bases between. The V gene's germline CDR1 is LNHNV and CDR2 YYDKDF (reference sequence). In nucleotides, the CDR3 is TGTGCCACCGGGGTGTTGAACACTGAAGCTTTCTTT. Translating gives CATGVLNTEAFF. The variable domain in full, completed from reference TRBV15 and TRBJ1-1, reads DAMVIQNPRYQVTQFGKPVTLSCSQTLNHNVMYWYQQKSSQAPKLLFHYYDKDFNNEADTPDNFQSRRPNTSFCFLDIRSPGLGDTAMYLCATGVLNTEAFFGQGTRLTVV.

V and J are TRBV10-3 and TRBJ1-5; the D is unclear. The germline gives CDR1 ENHRY, CDR2 SYGVKD. This CDR3 contains 14 residues. The V and J ends lost 3 bases and 5 bases respectively, with 11 bases between them. CDR3 protein: CAISDLGGDQPQHF. DNA for the CDR3: TGTGCCATCAGTGATTTAGGTGGGGATCAGCCCCAGCATTTT.

The gene calls are TRBV5-1 and TRBJ2-1; TRBD2 might be the D (6 bases). The CDR3 runs 15 residues. The germline V gene has CDR1 SGHRS and CDR2 YFSETQ. The ends were cut back, 0 bases at V and 4 bases at J, with 11 bases in the middle. In nucleotides, the CDR3 is TGCGCCAGCAGCTTGGGTGGCGGGGCGTACAATGAGCAGTTCTTC. Translation gives CASSLGGGAYNEQFF.

This sequence joins TRBV7-3 and TRBJ1-1, with a tentative D call TRBD1 (6 bases). The germline CDR1 and CDR2 sequences are SGHTA and FQGTGA. The CDR3 is made up of 13 amino acids. V shed 4 bases and J shed 6 bases, with 12 bases lying between them. DNA of the CDR3: TGTGCCAGCAGCTGGAAAGGGGGGGCTGAAGCTTTCTTT. As protein: CASSWKGGAEAFF.

The chain is built from TRBV15 and TRBJ1-3, with D hard to call. The CDR3 covers 14 residues. In germline, CDR1 is LNHNV, CDR2 YYDKDF (reference sequence). With 0 bases removed from V and 0 bases from J, the gap between germline ends came to 3 bases. For the CDR3, the DNA is TGTGCCACCAGCAGAGACATCTCTGGAAACACCATATATTTT. The encoded protein is CATSRDISGNTIYF.